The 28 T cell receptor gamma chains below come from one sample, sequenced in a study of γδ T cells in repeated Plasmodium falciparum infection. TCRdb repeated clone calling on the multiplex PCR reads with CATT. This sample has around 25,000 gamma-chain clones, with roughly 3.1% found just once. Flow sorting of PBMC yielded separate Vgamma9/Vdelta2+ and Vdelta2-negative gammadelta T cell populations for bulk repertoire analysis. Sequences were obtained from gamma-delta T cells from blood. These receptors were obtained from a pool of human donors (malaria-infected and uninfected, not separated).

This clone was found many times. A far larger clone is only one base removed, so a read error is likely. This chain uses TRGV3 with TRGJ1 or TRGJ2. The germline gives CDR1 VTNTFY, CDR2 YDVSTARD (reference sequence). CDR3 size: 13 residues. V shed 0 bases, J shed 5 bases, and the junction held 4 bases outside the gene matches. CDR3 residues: CATWDRQDYKKLF. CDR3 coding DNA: TGTGCCACCTGGGACAGGCAGGATTATAAGAAACTCTTT.

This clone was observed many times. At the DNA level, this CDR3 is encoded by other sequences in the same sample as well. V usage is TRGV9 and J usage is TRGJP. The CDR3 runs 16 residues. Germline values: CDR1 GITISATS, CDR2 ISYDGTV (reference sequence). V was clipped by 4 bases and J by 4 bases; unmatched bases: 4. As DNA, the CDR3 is TGTGCCTTGTGGGACGAACAAGAGTTGGGCAAAAAAATCAAGGTATTT. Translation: CALWDEQELGKKIKVF.

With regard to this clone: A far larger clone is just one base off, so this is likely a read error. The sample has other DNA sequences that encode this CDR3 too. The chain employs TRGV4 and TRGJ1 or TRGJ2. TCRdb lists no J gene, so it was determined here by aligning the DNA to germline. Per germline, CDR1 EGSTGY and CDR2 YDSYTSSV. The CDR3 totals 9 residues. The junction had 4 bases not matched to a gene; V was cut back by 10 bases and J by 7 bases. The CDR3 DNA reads TGTGCCACGGGCTATAAGAAACTCTTT. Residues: CATGYKKLF.

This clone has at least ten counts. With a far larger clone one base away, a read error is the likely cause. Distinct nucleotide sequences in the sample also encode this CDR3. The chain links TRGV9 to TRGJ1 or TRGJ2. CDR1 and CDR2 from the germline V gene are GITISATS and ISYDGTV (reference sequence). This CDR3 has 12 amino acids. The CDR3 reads CALWEPVPKKLF. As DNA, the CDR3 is TGTGCCTTGTGGGAGCCCGTGCCTAAGAAACTCTTC.

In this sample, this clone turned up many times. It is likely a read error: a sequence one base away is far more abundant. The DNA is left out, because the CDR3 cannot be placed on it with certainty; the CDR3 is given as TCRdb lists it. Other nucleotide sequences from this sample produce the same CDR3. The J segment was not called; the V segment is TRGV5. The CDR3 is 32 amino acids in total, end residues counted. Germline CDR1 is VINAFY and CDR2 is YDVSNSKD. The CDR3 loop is CATWDRRRIIRNSLAVEQHWLSQVSIGRIQHF.

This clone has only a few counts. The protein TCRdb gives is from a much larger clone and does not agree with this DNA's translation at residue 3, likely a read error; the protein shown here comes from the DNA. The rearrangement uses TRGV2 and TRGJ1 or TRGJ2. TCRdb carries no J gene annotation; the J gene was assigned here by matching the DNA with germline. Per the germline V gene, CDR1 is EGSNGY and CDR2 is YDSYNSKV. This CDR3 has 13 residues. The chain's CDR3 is CAPWEGAGYKKLF. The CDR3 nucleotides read TGTGCCCCCTGGGAGGGGGCGGGGTATAAGAAACTCTTT.

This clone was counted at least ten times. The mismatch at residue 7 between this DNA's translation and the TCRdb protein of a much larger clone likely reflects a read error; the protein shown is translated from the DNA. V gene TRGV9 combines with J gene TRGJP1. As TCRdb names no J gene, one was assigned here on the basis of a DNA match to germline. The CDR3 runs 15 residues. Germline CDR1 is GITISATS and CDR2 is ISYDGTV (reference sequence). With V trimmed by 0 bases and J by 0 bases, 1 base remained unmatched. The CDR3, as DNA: TGTGCCTTGTGGGAGGTGCATACCACTGGTTGGTTCAAGATATTT. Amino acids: CALWEVHTTGWFKIF.

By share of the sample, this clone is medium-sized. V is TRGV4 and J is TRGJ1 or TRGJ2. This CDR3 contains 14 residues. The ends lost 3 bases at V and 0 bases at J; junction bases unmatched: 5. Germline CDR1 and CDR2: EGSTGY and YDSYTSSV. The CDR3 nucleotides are TGTGCCACCTGGGATTTGGGGAATTATTATAAGAAACTCTTT. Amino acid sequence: CATWDLGNYYKKLF.

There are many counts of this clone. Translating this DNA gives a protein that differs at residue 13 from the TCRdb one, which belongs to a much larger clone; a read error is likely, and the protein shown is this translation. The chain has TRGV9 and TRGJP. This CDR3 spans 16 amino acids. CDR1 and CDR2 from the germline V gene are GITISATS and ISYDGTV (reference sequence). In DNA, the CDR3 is TGTGCCTTGTGGAAAGGTCAAGAGTTGGGCAAAAAAACCAAGGTATTT. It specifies CALWKGQELGKKTKVF.

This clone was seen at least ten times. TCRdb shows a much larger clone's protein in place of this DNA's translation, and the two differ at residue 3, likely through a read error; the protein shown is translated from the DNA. The CDR3 DNA reads TGTGCCGCCTGGGATGGGCCTGGATATTATAAGAAACTCTTT. The encoded protein is CAAWDGPGYYKKLF. The chain is built from TRGV4 and TRGJ1 or TRGJ2. The CDR3 contains 14 residues. The V gene's germline CDR1 is EGSTGY and CDR2 YDSYTSSV.

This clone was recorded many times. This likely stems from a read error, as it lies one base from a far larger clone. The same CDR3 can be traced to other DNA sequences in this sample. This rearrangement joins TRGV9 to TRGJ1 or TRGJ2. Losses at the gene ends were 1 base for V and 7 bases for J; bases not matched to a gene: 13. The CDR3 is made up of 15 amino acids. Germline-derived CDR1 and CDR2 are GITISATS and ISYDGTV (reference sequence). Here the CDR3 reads CALWEVRGGRYKKLF. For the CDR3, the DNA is TGTGCCTTGTGGGAGGTACGCGGGGGCAGGTATAAGAAACTCTTT.

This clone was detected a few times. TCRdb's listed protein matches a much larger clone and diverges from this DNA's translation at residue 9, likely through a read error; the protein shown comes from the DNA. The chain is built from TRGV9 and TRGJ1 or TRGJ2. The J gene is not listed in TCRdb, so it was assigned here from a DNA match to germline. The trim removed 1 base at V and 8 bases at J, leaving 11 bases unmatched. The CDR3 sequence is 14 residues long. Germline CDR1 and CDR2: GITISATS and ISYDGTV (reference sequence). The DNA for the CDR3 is TGTGCCTTGTGGGAGGTCCCCCATAGGGATAAGAAACTCTTT. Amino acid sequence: CALWEVPHRDKKLF.

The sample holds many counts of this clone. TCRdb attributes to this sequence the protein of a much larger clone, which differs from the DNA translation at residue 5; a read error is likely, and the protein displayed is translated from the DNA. Written as DNA, the CDR3 is TGTGCCTTGTGGGGGGTGGGTTGGAGTAGTGATTGGATCAAGACGTTT. Protein: CALWGVGWSSDWIKTF. V gene TRGV9 combines with J gene TRGJP2. Here the J gene came from matching the DNA to germline, since TCRdb omits it. The germline V gene encodes CDR1 GITISATS and CDR2 ISYDGTV (reference sequence). The CDR3 is made up of 16 amino acids.

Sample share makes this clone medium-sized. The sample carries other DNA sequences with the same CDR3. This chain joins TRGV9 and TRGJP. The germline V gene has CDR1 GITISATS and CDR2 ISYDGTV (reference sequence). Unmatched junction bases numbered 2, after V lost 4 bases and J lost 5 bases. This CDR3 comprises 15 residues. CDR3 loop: CALWEEELGKKIKVF. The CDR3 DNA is TGTGCCTTGTGGGAAGAAGAGTTGGGCAAAAAAATCAAGGTATTT.

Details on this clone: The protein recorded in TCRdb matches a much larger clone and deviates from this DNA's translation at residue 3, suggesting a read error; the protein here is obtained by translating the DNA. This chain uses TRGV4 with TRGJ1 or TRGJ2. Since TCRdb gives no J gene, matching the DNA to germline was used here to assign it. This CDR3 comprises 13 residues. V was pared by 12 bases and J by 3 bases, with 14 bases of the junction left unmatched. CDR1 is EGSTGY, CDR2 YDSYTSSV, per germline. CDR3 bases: TGTGCCGTCTGGGATGGGGGTTATTATAAGAAACTCTTT. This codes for CAVWDGGYYKKLF.

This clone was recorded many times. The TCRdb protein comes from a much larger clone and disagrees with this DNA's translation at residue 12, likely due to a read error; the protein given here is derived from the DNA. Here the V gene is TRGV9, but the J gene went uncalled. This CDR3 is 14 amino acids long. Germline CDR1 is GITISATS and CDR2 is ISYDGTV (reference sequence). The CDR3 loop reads CALWEATLENKELF. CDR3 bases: TGTGCCTTGTGGGAGGCGACCCTTGAAAATAAGGAACTCTTT.

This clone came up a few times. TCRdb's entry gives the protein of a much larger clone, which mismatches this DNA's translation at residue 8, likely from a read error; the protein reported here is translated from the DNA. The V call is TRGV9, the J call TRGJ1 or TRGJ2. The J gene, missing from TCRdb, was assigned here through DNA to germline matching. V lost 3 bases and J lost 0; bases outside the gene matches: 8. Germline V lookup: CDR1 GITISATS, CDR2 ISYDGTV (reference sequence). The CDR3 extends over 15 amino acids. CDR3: CALWEPPPNYYKKLF. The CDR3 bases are TGTGCCTTGTGGGAGCCCCCCCCGAATTATTATAAGAAACTCTTT.

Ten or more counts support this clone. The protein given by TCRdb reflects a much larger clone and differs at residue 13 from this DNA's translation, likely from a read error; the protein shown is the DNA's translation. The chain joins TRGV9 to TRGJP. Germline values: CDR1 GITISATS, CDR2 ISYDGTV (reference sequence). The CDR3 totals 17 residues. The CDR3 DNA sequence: TGTGCCTTGTGGGAAGGAAAACAAGAGTTGGGCAAAGAAATCAAGGTATTT. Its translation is CALWEGKQELGKEIKVF.

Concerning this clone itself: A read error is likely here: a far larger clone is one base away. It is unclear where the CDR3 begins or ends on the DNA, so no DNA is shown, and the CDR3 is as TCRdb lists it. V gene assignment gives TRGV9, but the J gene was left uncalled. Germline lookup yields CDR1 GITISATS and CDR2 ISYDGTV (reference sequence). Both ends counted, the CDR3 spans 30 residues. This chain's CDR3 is CALWEQGLRNSLAVEQHLLSQVSIGRIQHF.

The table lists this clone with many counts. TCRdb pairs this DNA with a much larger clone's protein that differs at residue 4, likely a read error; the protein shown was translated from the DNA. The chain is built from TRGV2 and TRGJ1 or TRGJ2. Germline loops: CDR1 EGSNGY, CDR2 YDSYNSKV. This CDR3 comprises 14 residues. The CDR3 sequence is CATRDGLTHYKKLF. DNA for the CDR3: TGTGCCACCCGGGACGGATTAACGCATTATAAGAAACTCTTT.

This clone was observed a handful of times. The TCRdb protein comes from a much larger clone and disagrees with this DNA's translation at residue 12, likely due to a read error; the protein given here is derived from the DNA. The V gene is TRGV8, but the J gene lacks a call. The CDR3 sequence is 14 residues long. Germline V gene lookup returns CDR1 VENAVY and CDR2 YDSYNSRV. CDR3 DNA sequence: TGTGCCACCTGGGACCATGGGAATTATTATAAGGAACTCTTT. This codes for CATWDHGNYYKELF.

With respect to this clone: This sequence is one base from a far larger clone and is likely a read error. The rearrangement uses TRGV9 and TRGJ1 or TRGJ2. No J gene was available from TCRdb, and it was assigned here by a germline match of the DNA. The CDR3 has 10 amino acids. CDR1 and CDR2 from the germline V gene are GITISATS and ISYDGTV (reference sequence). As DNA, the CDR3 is TGTGCCCTGTGGGATTATAAGAAACTCTTT. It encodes CALWDYKKLF.

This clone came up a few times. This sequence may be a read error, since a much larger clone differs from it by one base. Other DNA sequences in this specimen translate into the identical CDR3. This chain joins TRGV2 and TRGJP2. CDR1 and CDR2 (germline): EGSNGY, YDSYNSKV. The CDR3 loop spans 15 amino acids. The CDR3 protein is CATWEVWSSDWIKTF. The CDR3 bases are TGTGCCACTTGGGAGGTTTGGAGTAGTGATTGGATCAAGACGTTT.

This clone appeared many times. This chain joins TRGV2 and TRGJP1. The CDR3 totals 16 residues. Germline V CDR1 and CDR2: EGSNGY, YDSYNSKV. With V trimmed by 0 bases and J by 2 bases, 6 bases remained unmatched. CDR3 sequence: CATWDGPVTTGWFKIF. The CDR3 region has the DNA TGTGCCACCTGGGACGGGCCTGTGACCACTGGTTGGTTCAAGATATTT.

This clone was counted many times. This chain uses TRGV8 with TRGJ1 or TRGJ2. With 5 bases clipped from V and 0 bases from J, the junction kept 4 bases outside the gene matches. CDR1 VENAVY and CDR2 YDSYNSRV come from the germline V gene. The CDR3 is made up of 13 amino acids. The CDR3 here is CATWGSNYYKKLF. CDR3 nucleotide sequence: TGTGCCACCTGGGGTTCGAATTATTATAAGAAACTCTTT.

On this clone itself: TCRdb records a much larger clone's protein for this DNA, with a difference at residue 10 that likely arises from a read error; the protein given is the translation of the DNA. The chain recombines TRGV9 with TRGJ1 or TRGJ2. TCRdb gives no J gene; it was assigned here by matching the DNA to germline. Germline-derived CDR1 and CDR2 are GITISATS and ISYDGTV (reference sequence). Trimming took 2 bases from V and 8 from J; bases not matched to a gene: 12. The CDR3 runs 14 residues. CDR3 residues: CALWEAQGSDKKLF. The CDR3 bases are TGTGCCTTGTGGGAGGCGCAGGGGAGTGATAAGAAACTCTTT.

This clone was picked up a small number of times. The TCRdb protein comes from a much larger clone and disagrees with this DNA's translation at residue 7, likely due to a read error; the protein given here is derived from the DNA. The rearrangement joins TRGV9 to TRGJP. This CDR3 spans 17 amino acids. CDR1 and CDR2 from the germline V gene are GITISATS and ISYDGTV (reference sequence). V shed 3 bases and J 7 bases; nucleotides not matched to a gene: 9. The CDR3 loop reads CALWENSGELGKKIKVF. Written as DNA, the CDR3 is TGTGCCTTGTGGGAGAATTCCGGGGAGTTGGGCAAAAAAATCAAGGTATTT.

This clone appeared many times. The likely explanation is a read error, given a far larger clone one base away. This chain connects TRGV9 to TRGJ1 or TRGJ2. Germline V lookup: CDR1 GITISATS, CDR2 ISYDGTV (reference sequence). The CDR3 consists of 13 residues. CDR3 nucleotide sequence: TGTGCCTTGTGGGAGGTCTGTGGGGGCGGGAAACTCTTC. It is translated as CALWEVCGGGKLF.